This T cell receptor beta chain was obtained from a study of T-cell reconstitution after alpha-beta-depleted transplantation in children. This clonotype appeared many times. Its antigen is unidentified. Preparing the TCRbeta library involved the use of unique molecular identifiers. Each CDR3 protein is one row after TCRdb ran MiXCR on the PCR reads. The sample lists about 600,000 distinct CDR3 sequences, 10% to 15% occurring once. Germline CDR1 and CDR2: SQVTM and ANQGSEA. V was shortened by 1 base and J by 8 bases, with 9 bases between the two germline ends. The CDR3 totals 12 residues. Findings and limits, study-wide: Expanded graft clones numbering several hundred reportedly gave rise to alpha-beta T cells about two months after transplant. One year after transplant, T-cell counts and diversity came mostly from newly produced T cells. Several patients had high TCRbeta diversity at day 60; it came from surviving recipient T cells and thymic progenitors.

The TCR originated in a male patient aged 10 to 17 who had a stem cell transplant for acute myeloid leukemia, so the T cells may come from the graft donor. This sample comprised PBMCs, mostly from graft donor cells, obtained 360 days after TCRalphabeta/CD19-depleted stem cell transplant. This chain links TRBV29-1 with TRBJ2-1, with D possibly matching TRBD1 (5 bases). The CDR3 is CSVEGGGYEQFF. DNA of the CDR3: TGCAGCGTTGAAGGGGGCGGCTATGAGCAGTTCTTC.